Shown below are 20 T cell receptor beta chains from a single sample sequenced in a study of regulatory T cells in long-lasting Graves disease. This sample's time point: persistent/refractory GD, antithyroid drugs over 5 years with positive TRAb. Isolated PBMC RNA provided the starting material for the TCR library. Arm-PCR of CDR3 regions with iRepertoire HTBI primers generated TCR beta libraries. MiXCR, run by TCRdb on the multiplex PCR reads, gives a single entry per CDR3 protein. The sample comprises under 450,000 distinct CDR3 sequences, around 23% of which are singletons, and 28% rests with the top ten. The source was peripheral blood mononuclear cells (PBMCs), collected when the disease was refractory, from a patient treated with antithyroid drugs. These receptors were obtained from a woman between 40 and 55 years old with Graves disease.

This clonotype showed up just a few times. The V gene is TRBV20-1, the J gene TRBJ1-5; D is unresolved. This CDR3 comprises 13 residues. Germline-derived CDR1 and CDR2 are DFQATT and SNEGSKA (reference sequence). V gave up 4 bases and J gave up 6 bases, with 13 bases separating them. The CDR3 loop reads CSATLRNTQPQHF. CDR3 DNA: TGCAGTGCTACACTCAGGAATACTCAGCCCCAGCATTTT.

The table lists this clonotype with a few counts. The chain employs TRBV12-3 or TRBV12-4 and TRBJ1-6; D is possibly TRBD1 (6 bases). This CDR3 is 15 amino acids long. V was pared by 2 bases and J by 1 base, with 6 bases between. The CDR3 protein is CASSLRGSYNSPLHF. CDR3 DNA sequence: TGTGCCAGCAGTTTAAGGGGGTCCTATAATTCACCCCTCCACTTT.

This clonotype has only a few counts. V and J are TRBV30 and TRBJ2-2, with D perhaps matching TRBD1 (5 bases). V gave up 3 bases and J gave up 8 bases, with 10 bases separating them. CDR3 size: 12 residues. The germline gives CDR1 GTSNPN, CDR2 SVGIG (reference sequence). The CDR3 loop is CAWRTQGGELFF. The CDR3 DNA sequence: TGTGCCTGGAGAACTCAGGGTGGGGAGCTGTTTTTT.

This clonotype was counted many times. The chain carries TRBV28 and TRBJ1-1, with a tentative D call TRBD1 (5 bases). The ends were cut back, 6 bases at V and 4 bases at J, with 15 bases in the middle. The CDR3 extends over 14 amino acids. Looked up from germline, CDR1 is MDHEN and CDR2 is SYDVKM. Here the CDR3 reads CASSPRVLGTEAFF. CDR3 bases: TGTGCCAGCAGCCCCAGGGTTCTCGGCACTGAAGCTTTCTTT.

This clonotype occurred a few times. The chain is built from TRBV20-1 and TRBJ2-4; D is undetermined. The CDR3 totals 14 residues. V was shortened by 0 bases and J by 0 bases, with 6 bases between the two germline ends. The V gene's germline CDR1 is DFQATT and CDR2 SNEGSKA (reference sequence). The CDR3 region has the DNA TGCAGTGCTAGAGATTCAATAGCCAAAAACATTCAGTACTTC. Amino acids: CSARDSIAKNIQYF.

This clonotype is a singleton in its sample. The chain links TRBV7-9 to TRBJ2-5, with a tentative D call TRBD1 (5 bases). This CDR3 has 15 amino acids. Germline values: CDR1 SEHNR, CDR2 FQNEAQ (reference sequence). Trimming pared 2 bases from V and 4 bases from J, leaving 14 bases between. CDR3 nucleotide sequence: TGTGCCAGCAGCTTATTGGGGCCGTCCCGAGAGACCCAGTACTTC. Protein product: CASSLLGPSRETQYF.

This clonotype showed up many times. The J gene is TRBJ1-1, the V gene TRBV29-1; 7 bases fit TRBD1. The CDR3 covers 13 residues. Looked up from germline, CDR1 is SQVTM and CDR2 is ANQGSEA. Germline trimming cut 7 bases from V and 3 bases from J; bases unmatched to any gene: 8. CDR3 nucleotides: TGCAGCGCCCAACGGACAGGCGACACTGAAGCTTTCTTT. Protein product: CSAQRTGDTEAFF. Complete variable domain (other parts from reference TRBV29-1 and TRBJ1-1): SAVISQKPSRDICQRGTSLTIQCQVDSQVTMMFWYRQQPGQSLTLIATANQGSEATYESGFVIDKFPISRPNLTFSTLTVSNMSPEDSSIYLCSAQRTGDTEAFFGQGTRLTVV.

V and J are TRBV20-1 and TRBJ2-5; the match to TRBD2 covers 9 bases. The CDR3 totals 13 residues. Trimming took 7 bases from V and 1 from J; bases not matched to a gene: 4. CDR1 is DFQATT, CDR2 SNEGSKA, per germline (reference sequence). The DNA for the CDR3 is TGCAGTGGGAATAGCGGGAGCCAAGAGACCCAGTACTTC. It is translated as CSGNSGSQETQYF.

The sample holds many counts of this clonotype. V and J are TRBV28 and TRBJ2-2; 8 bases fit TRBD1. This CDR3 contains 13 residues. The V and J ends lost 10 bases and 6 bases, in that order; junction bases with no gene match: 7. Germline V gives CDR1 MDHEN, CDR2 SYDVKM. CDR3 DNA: TGTGCCAACACCTCAGGGGGCCCCGGGGAGCTGTTTTTT. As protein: CANTSGGPGELFF.

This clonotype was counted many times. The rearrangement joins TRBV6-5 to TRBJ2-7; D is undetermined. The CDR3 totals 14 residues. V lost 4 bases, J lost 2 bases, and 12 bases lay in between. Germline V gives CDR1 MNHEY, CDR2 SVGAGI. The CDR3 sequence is CASSFSIRPYEQYF. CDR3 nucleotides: TGTGCCAGCAGTTTTTCGATCAGACCCTACGAGCAGTACTTC.

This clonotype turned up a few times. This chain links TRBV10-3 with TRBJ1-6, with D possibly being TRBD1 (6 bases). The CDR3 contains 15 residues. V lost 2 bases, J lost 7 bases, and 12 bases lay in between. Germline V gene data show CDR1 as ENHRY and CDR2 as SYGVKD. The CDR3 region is CAISEIQGSNSPLHF. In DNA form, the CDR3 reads TGTGCCATCAGTGAGATACAGGGCTCAAATTCACCCCTCCACTTT.

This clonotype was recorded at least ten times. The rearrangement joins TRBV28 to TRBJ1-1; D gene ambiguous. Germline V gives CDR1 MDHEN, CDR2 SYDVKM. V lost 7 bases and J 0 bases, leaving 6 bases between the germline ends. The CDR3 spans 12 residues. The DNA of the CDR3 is TGTGCCAGCAACGGAATGAACACTGAAGCTTTCTTT. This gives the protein CASNGMNTEAFF.

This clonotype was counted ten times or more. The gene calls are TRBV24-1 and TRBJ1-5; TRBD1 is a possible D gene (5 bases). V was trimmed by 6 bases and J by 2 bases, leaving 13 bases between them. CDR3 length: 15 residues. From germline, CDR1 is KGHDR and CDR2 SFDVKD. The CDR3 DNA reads TGTGCCACCAGTCCAGGGTTTCCCGGCAATCAGCCCCAGCATTTT. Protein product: CATSPGFPGNQPQHF.

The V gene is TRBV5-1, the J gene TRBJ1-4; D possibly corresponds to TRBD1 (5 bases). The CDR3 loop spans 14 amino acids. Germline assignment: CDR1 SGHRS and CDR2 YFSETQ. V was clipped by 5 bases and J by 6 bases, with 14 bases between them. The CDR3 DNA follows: TGCGCCAGCAGAGGGGACGGTTTTTATGAAAAACTGTTTTTT. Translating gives CASRGDGFYEKLFF.

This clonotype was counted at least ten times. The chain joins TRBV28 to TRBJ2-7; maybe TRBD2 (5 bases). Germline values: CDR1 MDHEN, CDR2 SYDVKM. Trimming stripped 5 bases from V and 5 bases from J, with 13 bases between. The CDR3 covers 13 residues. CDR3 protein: CASSLPRGDEQYF. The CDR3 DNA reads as TGTGCCAGCAGTCTACCCCGGGGTGACGAGCAGTACTTC.

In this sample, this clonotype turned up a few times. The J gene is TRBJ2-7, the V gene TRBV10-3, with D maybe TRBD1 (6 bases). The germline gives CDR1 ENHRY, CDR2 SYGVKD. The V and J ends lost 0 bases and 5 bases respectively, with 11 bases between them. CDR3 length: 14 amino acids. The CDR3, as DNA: TGTGCCATCAGTGAGTCCGGCAGGGGCCACGAGCAGTACTTC. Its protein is CAISESGRGHEQYF.

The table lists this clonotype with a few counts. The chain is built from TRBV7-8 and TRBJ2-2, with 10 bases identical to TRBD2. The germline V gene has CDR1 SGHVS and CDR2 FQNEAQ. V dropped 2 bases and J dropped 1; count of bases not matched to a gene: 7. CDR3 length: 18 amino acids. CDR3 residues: CASSLRLAGVLNTGELFF. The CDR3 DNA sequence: TGTGCCAGCAGCTTACGTCTAGCGGGAGTGCTGAACACCGGGGAGCTGTTTTTT.

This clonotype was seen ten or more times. The chain's CDR3 is CASRPSGTSGQGYEQYF. The DNA of the CDR3 is TGTGCCAGCAGGCCCTCCGGGACTAGCGGGCAAGGCTACGAGCAGTACTTC. V usage is TRBV2 and J usage is TRBJ2-7; 12 nucleotides line up with TRBD2. This CDR3 has 17 amino acids. Germline-derived CDR1 and CDR2 are SNHLY and FYNNEI. With 6 bases clipped from V and 3 bases from J, the junction kept 12 bases outside the gene matches.

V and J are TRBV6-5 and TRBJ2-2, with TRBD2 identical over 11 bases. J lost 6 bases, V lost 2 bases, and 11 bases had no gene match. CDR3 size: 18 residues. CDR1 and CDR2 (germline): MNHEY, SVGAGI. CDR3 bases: TGTGCCAGCAGTTACGGGGTAGCGGGAGGGAGTTTTGCCGGGGAGCTGTTTTTT. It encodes CASSYGVAGGSFAGELFF.

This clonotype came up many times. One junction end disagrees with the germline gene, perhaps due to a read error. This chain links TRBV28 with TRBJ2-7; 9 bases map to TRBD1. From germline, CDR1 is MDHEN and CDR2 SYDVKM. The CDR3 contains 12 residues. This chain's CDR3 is CATTGTGSRPHF. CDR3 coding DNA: TGTGCCACCACCGGGACAGGGAGCCGACCCCACTTC. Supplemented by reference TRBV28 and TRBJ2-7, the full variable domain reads DVKVTQSSRYLVKRTGEKVFLECVQDMDHENMFWYRQDPGLGLRLIYFSYDVKMKEKGDIPEGYSVSREKKERFSLILESASTNQTSMYLCATTGTGSRPHFGPGTRLTVT.